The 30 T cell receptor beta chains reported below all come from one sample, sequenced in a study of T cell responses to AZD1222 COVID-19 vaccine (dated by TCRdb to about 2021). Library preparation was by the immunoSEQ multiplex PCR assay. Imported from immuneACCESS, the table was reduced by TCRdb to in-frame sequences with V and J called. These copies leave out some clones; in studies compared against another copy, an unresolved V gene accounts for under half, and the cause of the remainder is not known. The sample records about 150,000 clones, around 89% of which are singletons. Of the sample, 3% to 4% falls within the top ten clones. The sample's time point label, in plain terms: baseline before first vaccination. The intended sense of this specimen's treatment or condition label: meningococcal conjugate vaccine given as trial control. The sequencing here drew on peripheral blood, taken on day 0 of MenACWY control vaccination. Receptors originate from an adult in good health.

The CDR3 is CSVERDAYTEAFF. The CDR3 coding sequence is TGCAGCGTTGAGCGGGACGCGTACACTGAAGCTTTCTTT. The chain is built from TRBV29-1 and TRBJ1-1; D may be TRBD1 (5 bases). The CDR3 is 13 residues long. Germline V gene lookup returns CDR1 SQVTM and CDR2 ANQGSEA. Between the trimmed V and J ends, which lost 3 bases and 3 bases, there was a span of 11 bases.

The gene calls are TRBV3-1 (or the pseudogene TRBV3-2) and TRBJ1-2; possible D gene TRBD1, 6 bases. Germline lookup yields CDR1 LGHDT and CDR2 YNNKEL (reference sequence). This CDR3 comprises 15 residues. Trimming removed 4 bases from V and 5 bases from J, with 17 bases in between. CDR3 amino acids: CASSPNGGPTYGYTF. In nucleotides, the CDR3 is TGTGCCAGCAGCCCCAATGGGGGGCCCACTTATGGCTACACCTTC.

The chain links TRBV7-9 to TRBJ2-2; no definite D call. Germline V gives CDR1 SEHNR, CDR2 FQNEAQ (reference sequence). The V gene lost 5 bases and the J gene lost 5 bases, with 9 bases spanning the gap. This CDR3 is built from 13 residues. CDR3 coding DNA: TGTGCCAGCAGCCCCCCGGAAACCGGGGAGCTGTTTTTT. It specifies CASSPPETGELFF.

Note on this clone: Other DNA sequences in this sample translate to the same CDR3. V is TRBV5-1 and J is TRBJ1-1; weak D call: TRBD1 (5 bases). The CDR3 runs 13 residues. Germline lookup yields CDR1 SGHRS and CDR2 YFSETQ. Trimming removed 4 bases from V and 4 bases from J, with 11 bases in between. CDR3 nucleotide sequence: TGCGCCAGCAGCCTTCTCGGGGGCACTGAAGCTTTCTTT. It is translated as CASSLLGGTEAFF.

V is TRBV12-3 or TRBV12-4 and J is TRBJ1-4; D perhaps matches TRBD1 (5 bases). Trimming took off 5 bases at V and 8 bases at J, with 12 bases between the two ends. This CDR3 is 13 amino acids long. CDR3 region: CASSPGFGEKLFF. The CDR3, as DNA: TGTGCCAGCAGTCCAGGGTTCGGGGAAAAACTGTTTTTT.

The CDR3 bases are TGTGCCACCAGTGATCGAGGGACTAGCGTTTCCCCAGATACGCAGTATTTT. Translation gives CATSDRGTSVSPDTQYF. J is TRBJ2-3 and V is TRBV24-1; 10 bases map to TRBD2. V lost 3 bases and J lost 4; bases outside the gene matches: 9. Germline CDR1 is KGHDR and CDR2 is SFDVKD. The CDR3 runs to 17 residues.

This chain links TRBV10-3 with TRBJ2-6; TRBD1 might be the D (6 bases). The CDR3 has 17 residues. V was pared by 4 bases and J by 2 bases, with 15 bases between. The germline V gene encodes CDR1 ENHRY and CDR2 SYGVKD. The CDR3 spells CAISAIGGVAGANVLTF. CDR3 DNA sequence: TGTGCCATCAGTGCGATAGGGGGAGTCGCTGGGGCCAACGTCCTGACTTTC.

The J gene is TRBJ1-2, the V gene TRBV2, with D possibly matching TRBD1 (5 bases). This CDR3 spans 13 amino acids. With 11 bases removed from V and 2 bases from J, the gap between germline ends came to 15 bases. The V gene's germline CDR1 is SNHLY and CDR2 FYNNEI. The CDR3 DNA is TGTGCCGGGCGGGGGTACGAGAACTATGGCTACACCTTC. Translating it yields CAGRGYENYGYTF.

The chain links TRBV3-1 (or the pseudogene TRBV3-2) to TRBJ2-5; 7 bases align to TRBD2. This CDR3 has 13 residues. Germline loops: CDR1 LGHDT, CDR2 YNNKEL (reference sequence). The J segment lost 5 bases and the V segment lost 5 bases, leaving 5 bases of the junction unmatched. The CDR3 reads CASSRTSAETQYF. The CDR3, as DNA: TGTGCCAGCAGCAGGACTAGTGCGGAGACCCAGTACTTC.

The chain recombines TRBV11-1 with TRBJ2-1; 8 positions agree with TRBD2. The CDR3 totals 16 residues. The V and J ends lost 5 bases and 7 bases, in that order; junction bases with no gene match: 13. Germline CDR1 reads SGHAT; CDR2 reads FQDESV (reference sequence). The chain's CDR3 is CASSPLDGGAGNEQFF. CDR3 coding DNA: TGTGCCAGCAGCCCCCTTGACGGGGGGGCCGGTAATGAGCAGTTCTTC.

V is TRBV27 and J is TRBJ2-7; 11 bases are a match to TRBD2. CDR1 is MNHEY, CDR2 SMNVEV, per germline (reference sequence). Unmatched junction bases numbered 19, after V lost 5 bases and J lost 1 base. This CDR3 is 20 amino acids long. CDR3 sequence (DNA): TGTGCCAGCAGTCCTCGCCTAGCGGGAGGAGGGATACTAAGATCCTACGAGCAGTACTTC. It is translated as CASSPRLAGGGILRSYEQYF.

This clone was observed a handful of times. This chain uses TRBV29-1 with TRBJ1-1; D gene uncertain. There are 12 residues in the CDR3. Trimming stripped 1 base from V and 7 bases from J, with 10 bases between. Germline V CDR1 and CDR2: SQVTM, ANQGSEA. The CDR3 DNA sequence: TGCAGCGTTGAAGTCCGGAATTTTGAAGCTTTCTTT. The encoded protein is CSVEVRNFEAFF. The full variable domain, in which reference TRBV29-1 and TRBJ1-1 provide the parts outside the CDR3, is SAVISQKPSRDICQRGTSLTIQCQVDSQVTMMFWYRQQPGQSLTLIATANQGSEATYESGFVIDKFPISRPNLTFSTLTVSNMSPEDSSIYLCSVEVRNFEAFFGQGTRLTVV.

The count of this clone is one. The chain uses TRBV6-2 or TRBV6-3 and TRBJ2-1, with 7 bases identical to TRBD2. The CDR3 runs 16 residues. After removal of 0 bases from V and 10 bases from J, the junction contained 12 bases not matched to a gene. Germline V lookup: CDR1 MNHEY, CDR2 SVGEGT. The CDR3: CASSYSGDYTLAEQFF. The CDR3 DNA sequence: TGTGCCAGCAGTTACTCCGGGGACTACACTCTGGCGGAGCAGTTCTTC.

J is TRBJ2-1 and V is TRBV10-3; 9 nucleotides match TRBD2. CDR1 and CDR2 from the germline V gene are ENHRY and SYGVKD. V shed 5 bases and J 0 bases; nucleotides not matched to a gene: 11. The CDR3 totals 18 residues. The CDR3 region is CAISSGTSSSVSYNEQFF. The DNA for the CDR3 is TGTGCCATCAGTTCCGGGACTAGCTCCAGTGTCTCCTACAATGAGCAGTTCTTC.

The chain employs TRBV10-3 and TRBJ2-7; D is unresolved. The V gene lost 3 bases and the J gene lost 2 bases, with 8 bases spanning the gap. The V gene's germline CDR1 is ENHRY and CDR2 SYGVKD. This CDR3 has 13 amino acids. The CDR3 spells CAISENQAYEQYF. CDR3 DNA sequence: TGTGCCATCAGTGAAAACCAAGCCTACGAGCAGTACTTC.

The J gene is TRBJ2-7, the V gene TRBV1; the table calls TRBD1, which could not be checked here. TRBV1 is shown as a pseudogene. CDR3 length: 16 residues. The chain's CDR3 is CTSSSRRWDTNYEQYF. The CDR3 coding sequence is TGCACCAGCAGCTCTAGGCGGTGGGACACCAACTACGAGCAGTACTTC.

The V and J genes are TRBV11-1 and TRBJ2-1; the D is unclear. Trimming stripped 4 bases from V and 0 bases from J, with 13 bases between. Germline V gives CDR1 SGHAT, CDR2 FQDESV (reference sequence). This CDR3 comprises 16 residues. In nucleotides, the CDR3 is TGTGCCAGCAGCTCCGACGGGTCCAGCTCCTACAATGAGCAGTTCTTC. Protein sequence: CASSSDGSSSYNEQFF.

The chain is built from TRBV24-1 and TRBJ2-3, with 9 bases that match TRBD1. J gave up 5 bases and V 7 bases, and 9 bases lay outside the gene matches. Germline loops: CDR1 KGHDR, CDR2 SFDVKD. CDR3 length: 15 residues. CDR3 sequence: CATRGVGTGIDTQYF. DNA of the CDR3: TGTGCCACCAGGGGAGTAGGGACAGGGATAGATACGCAGTATTTT.

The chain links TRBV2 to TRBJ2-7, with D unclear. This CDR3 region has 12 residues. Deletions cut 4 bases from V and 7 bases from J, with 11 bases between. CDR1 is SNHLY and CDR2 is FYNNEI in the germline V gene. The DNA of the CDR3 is TGTGCCAGCAGTGTGAGCTCTGAGGAGCAGTACTTC. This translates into CASSVSSEEQYF.

The CDR3 region has the DNA TGTGCCTGGAGTGTGCGGGGCAATCAGCCCCAGCATTTT. Protein product: CAWSVRGNQPQHF. The chain couples TRBV30 to TRBJ1-5; D gene unclear. Germline V gene lookup returns CDR1 GTSNPN and CDR2 SVGIG (reference sequence). With 0 bases removed from V and 2 bases from J, the gap between germline ends came to 5 bases. The CDR3 spans 13 residues.

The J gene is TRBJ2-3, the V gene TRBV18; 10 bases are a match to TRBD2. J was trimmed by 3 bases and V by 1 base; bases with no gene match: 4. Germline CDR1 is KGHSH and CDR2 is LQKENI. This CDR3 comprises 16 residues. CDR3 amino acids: CASSPLTSGETDTQYF. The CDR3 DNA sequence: TGTGCCAGCTCACCACTAACTAGCGGGGAGACAGATACGCAGTATTTT.

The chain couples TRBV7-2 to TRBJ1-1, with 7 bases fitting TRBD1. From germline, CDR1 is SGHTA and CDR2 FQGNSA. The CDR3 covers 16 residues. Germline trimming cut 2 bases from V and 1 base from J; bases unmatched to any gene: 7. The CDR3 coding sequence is TGTGCCAGCAGCTTAATTGGTCGGACAGGGAACACTGAAGCTTTCTTT. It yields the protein CASSLIGRTGNTEAFF.

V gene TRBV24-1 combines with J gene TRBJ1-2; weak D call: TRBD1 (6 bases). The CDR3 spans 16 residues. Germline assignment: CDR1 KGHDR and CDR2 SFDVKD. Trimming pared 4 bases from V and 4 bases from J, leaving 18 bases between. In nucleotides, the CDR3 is TGTGCCACCAGTGACCCCGGGACTCAGGGGTCCTATGGCTACACCTTC. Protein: CATSDPGTQGSYGYTF.

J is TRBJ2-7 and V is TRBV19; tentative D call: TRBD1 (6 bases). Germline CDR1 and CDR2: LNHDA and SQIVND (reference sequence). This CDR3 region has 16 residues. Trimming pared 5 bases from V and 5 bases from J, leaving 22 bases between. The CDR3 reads CASSRQLDSHLDEQYF. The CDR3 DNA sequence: TGTGCCAGTAGTCGGCAGTTGGACAGCCACTTAGACGAGCAGTACTTC.

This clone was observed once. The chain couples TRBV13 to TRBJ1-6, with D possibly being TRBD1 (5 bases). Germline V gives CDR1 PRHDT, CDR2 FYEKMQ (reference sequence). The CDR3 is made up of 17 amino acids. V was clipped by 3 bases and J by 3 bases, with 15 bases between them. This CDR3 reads CASSLIRDGGYNSPLHF. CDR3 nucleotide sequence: TGTGCCAGCAGCTTGATACGGGACGGGGGCTATAATTCACCCCTCCACTTT.

The chain's CDR3 is CASSLQGEYGYTF. DNA of the CDR3: TGTGCCAGCAGTCTTCAGGGGGAGTATGGCTACACCTTC. The V gene is TRBV6-5, the J gene TRBJ1-2; 7 bases are shared with TRBD1. Per the germline V gene, CDR1 is MNHEY and CDR2 is SVGAGI. CDR3 length: 13 amino acids. J gave up 5 bases and V 5 bases, and 5 bases lay outside the gene matches.

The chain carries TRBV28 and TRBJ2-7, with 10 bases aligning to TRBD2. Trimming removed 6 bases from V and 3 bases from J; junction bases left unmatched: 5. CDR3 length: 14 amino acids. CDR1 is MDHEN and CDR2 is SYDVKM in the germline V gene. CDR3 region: CASRSAGGVYEQYF. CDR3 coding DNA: TGTGCCAGCAGGTCAGCGGGGGGGGTCTACGAGCAGTACTTC.

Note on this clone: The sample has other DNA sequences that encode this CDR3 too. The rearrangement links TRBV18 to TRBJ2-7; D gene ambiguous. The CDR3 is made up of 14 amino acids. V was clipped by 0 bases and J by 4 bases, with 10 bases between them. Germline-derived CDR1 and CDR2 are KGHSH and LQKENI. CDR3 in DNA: TGTGCCAGCTCACCACCCGGCCGACCTTACGAGCAGTACTTC. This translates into CASSPPGRPYEQYF.

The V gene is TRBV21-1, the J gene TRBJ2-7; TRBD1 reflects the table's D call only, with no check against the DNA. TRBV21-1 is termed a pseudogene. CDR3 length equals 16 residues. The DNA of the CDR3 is TGTGCCAGCAGCAAGGCTTCCGCAGGGGGCTTCTACGAGCAGTACTTC. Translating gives CASSKASAGGFYEQYF.

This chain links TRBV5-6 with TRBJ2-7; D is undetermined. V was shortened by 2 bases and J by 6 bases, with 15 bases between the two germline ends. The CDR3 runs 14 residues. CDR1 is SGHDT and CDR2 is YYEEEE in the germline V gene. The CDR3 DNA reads TGTGCCAGCAGCTTAATCCAACCAGGTTCCGAGCAGTACTTC. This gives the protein CASSLIQPGSEQYF.